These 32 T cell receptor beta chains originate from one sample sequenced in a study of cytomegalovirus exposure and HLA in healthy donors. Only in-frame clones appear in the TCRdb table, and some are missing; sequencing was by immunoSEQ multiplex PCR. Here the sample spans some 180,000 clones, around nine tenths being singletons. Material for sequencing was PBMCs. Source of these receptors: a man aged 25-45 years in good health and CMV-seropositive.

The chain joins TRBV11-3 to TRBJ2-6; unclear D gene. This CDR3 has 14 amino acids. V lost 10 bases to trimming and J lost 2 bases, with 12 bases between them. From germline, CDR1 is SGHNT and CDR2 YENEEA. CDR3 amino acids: CATAINPGANVLTF. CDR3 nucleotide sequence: TGTGCCACCGCGATAAACCCTGGGGCCAACGTCCTGACTTTC.

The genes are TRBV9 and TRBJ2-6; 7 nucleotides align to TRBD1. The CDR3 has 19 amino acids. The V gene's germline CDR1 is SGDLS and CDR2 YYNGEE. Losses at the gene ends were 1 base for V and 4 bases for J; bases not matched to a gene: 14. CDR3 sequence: CASSVSTGLGSSGANVLTF. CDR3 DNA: TGTGCCAGCAGCGTATCGACAGGGTTGGGTAGTTCCGGGGCCAACGTCCTGACTTTC.

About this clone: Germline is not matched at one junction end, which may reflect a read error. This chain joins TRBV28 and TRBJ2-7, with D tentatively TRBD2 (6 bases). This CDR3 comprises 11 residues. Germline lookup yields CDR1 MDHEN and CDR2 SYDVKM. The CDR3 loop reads CASSLGRDSFF. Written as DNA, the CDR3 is TGTGCCAGCAGTTTAGGACGGGACTCCTTCTTC.

The CDR3 bases are TGTGCCAGCAGCTTGCGAGTAGGGAAGAGCTCCTACGAGCAGTACTTC. This gives the protein CASSLRVGKSSYEQYF. The rearrangement uses TRBV5-4 and TRBJ2-7; D not certain. Trimming removed 1 base at V and 0 bases at J, with 14 bases between. Germline V lookup: CDR1 SGHNT, CDR2 YYREEE (reference sequence). This CDR3 comprises 16 residues.

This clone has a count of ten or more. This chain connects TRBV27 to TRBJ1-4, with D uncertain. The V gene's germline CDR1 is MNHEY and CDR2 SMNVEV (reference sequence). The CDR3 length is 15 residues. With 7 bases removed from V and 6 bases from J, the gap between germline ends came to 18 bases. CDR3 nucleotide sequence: TGTGCCAGCACCCTATACGGAGGGTCCCATGAAAAACTGTTTTTT. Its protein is CASTLYGGSHEKLFF.

CDR3: CASSLGSLLSGNEQFF. For the CDR3, the DNA is TGTGCCAGCAGCTTAGGTAGTCTTTTGTCGGGGAATGAGCAGTTCTTC. The chain carries TRBV7-9 and TRBJ2-1; possible D gene TRBD2, 5 bases. CDR3 length equals 16 residues. The germline gives CDR1 SEHNR, CDR2 FQNEAQ (reference sequence). The germline V and J ends were trimmed by 1 base and 7 bases, with 17 bases remaining between them.

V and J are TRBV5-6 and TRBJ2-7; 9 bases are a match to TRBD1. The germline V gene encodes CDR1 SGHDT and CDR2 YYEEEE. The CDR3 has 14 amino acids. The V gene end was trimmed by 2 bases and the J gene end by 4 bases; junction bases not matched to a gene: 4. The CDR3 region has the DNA TGTGCCAGCAGCTTCGGGACAGGGTTTTACGAGCAGTACTTC. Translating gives CASSFGTGFYEQYF.

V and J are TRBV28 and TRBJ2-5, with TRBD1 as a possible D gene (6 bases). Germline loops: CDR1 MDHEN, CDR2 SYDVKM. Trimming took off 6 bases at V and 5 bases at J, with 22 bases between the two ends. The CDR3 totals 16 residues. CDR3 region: CASSYLGQQGWETQYF. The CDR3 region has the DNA TGTGCCAGCAGCTACCTGGGACAACAGGGATGGGAGACCCAGTACTTC.

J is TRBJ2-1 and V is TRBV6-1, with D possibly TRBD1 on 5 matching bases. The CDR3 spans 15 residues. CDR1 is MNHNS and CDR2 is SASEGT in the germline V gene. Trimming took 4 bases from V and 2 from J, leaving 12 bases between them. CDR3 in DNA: TGTGCCAGCAGTGGTGGCCAGGGCCCCTACAATGAGCAGTTCTTC. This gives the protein CASSGGQGPYNEQFF.

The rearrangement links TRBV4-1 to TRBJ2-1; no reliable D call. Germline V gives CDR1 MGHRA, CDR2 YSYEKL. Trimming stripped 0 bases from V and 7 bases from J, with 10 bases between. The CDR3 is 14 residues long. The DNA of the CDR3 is TGCGCCAGCAGCCAAGAAAGGGCTTCAAATGAGCAGTTCTTC. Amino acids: CASSQERASNEQFF.

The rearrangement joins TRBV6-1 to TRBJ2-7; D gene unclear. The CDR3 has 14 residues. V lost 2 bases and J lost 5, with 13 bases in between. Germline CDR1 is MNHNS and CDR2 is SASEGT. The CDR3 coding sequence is TGTGCCAGCAGTGAAAGGGCCAGAAAGGACGAGCAGTACTTC. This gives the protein CASSERARKDEQYF.

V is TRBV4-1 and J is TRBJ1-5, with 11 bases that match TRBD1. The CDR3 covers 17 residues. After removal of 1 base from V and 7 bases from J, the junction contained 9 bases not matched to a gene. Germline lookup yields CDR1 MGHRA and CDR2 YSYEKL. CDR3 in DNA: TGCGCCAGCAGCCAAGGAAGCGGACAGGGGGCGAGGCAGCCCCAGCATTTT. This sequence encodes CASSQGSGQGARQPQHF.

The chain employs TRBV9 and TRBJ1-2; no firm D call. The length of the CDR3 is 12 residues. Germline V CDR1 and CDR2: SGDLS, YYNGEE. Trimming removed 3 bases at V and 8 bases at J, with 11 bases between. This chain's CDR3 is CASSELRVGYTF. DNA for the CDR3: TGTGCCAGCAGCGAGTTGAGGGTAGGCTACACCTTC.

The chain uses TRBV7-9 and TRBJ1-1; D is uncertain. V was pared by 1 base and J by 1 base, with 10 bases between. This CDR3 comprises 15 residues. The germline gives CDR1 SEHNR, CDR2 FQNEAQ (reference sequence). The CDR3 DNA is TGTGCCAGCAGCTTAGAGAGGTTAACGAACACTGAAGCTTTCTTT. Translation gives CASSLERLTNTEAFF.

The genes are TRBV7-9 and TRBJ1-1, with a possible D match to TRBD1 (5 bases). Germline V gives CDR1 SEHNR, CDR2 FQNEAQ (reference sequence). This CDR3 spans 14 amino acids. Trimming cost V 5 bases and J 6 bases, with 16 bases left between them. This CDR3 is CASSPISSGPEAFF. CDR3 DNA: TGTGCCAGCAGCCCCATATCATCGGGGCCTGAAGCTTTCTTT.

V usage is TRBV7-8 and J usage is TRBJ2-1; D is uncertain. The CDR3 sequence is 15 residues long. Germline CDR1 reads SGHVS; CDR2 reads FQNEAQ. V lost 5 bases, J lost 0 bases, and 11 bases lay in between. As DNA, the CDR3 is TGTGCCAGCAGCCCCTACGGCAACTCCTACAATGAGCAGTTCTTC. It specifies CASSPYGNSYNEQFF.

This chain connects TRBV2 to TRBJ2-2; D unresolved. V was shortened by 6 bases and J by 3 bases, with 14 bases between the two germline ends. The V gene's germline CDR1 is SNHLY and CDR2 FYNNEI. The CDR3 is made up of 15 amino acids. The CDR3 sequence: CASSLDRSYTGELFF. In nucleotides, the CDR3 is TGTGCCAGCAGCCTCGACCGGAGCTACACCGGGGAGCTGTTTTTT. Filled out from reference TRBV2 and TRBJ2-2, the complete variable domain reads EPEVTQTPSHQVTQMGQEVILRCVPISNHLYFYWYRQILGQKVEFLVSFYNNEISEKSEIFDDQFSVERPDGSNFTLKIRSTKLEDSAMYFCASSLDRSYTGELFFGEGSRLTVL.

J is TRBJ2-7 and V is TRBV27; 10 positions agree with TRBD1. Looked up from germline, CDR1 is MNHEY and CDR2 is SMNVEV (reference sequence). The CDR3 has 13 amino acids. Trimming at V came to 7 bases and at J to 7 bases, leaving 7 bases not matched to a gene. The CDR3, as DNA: TGTGCCAGCACCCCCGGGACAGGGGTTGAGCAGTACTTC. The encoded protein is CASTPGTGVEQYF.

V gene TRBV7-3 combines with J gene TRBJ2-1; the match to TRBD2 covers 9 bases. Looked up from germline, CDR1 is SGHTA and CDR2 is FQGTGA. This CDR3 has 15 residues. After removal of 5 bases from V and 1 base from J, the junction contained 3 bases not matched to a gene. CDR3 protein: CASSPAGGSYNEQFF. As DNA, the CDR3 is TGTGCCAGCAGCCCCGCGGGAGGGTCCTACAATGAGCAGTTCTTC.

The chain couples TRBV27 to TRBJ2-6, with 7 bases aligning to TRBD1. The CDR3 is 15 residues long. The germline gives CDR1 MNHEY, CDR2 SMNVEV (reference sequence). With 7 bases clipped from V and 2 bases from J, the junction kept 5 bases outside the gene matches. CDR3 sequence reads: CASKRGHAGANVLTF. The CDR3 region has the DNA TGTGCCAGCAAAAGGGGGCATGCTGGGGCCAACGTCCTGACTTTC.

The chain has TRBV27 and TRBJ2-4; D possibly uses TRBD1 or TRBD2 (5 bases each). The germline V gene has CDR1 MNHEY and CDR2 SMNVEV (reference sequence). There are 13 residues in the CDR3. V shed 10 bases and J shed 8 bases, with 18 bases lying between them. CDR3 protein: CATRPWGWDIQYF. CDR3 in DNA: TGTGCCACCAGGCCTTGGGGGTGGGACATTCAGTACTTC.

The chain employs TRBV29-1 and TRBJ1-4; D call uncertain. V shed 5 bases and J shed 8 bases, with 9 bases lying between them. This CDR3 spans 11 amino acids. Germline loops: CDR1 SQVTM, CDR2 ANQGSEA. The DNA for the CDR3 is TGCAGCGTTTACTGGGGAGAAAAACTGTTTTTT. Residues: CSVYWGEKLFF.

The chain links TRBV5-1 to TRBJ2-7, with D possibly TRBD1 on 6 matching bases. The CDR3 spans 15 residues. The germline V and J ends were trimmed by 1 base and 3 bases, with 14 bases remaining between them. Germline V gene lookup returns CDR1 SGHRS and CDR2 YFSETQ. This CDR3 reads CASSLRPGDNYEQYF. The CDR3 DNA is TGCGCCAGCAGCTTGAGACCAGGGGATAACTACGAGCAGTACTTC.

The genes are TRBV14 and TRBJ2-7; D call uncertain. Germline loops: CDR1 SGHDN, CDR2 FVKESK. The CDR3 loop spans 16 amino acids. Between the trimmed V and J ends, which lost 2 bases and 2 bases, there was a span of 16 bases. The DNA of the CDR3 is TGTGCCAGCAGCCAACTTGTGGCGGCCCCAGCCTACGAGCAGTACTTC. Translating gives CASSQLVAAPAYEQYF.

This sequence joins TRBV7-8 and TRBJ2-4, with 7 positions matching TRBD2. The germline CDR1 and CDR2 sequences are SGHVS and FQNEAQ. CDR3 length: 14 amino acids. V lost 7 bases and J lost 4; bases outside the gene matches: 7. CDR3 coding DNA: TGTGCCAGCAACCAAGGGGAGGGGAAAAACATTCAGTACTTC. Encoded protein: CASNQGEGKNIQYF.

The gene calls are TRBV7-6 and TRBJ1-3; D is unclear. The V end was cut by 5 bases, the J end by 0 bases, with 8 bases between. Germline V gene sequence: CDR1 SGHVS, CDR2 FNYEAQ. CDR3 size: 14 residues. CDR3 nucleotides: TGTGCCAGCAGCGGGCCTAACTCTGGAAACACCATATATTTT. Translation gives CASSGPNSGNTIYF.

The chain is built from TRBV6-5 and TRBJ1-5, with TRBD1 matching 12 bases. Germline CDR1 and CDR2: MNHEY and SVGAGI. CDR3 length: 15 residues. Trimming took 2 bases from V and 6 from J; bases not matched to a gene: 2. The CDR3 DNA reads TGTGCCAGCAGTTACGGGACAGGGGGCTTTCAGCCCCAGCATTTT. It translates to CASSYGTGGFQPQHF.

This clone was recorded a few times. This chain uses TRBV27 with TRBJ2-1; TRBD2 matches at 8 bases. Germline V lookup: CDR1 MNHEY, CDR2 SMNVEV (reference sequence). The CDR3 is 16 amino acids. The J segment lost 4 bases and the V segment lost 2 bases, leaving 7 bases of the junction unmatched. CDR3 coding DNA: TGTGCCAGCAGTTTAGACATGCCGGGGGGGTACAATGAGCAGTTCTTC. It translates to CASSLDMPGGYNEQFF.

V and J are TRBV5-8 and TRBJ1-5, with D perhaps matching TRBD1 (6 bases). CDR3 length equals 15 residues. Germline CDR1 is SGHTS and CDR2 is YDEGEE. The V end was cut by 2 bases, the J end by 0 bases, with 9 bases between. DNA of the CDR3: TGTGCCAGCAGCTTACAGGGATATAGCAATCAGCCCCAGCATTTT. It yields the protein CASSLQGYSNQPQHF.

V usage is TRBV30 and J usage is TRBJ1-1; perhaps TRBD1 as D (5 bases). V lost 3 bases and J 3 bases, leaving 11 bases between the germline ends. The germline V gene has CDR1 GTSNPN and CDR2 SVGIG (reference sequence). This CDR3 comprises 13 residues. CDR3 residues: CAWRNRGDTEAFF. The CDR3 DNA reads TGTGCCTGGAGAAATCGGGGGGACACTGAAGCTTTCTTT.

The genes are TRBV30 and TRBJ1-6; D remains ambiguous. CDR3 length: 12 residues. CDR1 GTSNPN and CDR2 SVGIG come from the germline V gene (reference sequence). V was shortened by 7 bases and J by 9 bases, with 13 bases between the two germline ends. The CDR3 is CAFGQSGSPLHF. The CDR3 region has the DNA TGTGCCTTCGGCCAATCAGGTTCACCCCTCCACTTT.

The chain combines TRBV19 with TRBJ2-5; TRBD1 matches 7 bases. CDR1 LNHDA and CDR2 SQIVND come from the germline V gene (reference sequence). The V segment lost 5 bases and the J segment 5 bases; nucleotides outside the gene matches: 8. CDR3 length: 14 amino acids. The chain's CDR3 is CASSPRQGEETQYF. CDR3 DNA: TGTGCCAGTAGTCCCCGACAGGGAGAGGAGACCCAGTACTTC.